A selection of T cell receptor beta chains follows, all from one sample in a study of identical twins. TCRdb redid the calling of the 5' RACE reads with MiXCR, one entry per CDR3 protein. Among 690,000 or so distinct CDR3 sequences listed, approximately 9% were seen once. The sample was also reused in another study, on yellow fever vaccine responses in identical twins.

The sequenced sample was PBMCs. The receptors originated from a young woman in good health. CDR3s include the opening cysteine and the closing phenylalanine or tryptophan. A D gene is named only where the DNA matches it firmly. Clone size appears in some rows only: once, few, many, or a class for an expanded clone.

TRBJ2-7,-,many,TRBV14,CASSRRGGAEQYF,TGTGCCAGCAGCCGAAGGGGAGGCGCCGAGCAGTACTTC
TRBJ2-1,-,many,TRBV5-1,CASSLGGANEQFF,TGCGCCAGCAGCTTGGGAGGGGCGAATGAGCAGTTCTTC
TRBJ2-7,TRBD1,many,TRBV5-1,CASSLTGQGASYEQYF,TGCGCCAGCAGCTTGACTGGACAGGGGGCATCCTACGAGCAGTACTTC
TRBJ2-2,-,-,TRBV4-2,CASSQERDTGELFF,TGTGCCAGCAGCCAAGAACGGGACACCGGGGAGCTGTTTTTT
TRBJ1-5,-,many,TRBV12-3/TRBV12-4,CASSRGQGNSNQPQHF,TGTGCCAGCAGCCGAGGTCAGGGCAATAGCAATCAGCCCCAGCATTTT
TRBJ2-1,-,many,TRBV6-4,CASSFEEASDVNEQFF,TGTGCCAGCAGTTTTGAGGAGGCTAGCGATGTCAATGAGCAGTTCTTC
TRBJ2-7,TRBD1,few,TRBV6-5,CASSYRQGASYEQYF,TGTGCCAGCAGTTACAGACAGGGGGCTTCCTACGAGCAGTACTTC
TRBJ2-1,-,-,TRBV6-2/TRBV6-3,CASSYGGIRYNEQFF,TGTGCCAGCAGTTATGGGGGGATACGGTACAATGAGCAGTTCTTC
TRBJ2-1,TRBD2,few,TRBV29-1,CSVRTSVYNEQFF,TGCAGCGTTAGGACTAGCGTTTACAATGAGCAGTTCTTC
TRBJ2-7,TRBD2,few,TRBV6-4,CASSELAGGRNEQYF,TGTGCCAGCAGTGAACTAGCGGGAGGGAGGAACGAGCAGTACTTC
TRBJ2-2,-,many,TRBV12-3/TRBV12-4,CASSLRVRTGELFF,TGTGCCAGCAGTTTAAGGGTTCGCACCGGGGAGCTGTTTTTT
TRBJ2-7,-,-,TRBV6-5,CASSYAGAGTPYEQYF,TGTGCCAGCAGTTACGCGGGGGCAGGGACGCCTTACGAGCAGTACTTC
TRBJ2-5,TRBD2,few,TRBV2,CASSDRASGVETQYF,TGTGCCAGCAGTGATAGGGCTAGCGGGGTGGAGACCCAGTACTTC
TRBJ2-3,-,many,TRBV24-1,CATSDLGWTWGPRRTDTQYF,TGTGCCACCAGTGACTTGGGGTGGACTTGGGGTCCGAGGCGCACAGATACGCAGTATTTT
TRBJ2-5,-,many,TRBV12-3/TRBV12-4,CASSLPAGALDETQYF,TGTGCCAGCAGTCTCCCCGCCGGAGCGCTAGACGAGACCCAGTACTTC
TRBJ2-7,-,-,TRBV20-1,CSARVADHSYEQYF,TGCAGTGCTAGAGTAGCGGATCATTCCTACGAGCAGTACTTC
TRBJ2-3,TRBD2,many,TRBV7-8,CASSLALAGGLPDTQYF,TGTGCCAGCAGCTTAGCTTTGGCGGGGGGGCTTCCAGATACGCAGTATTTT
TRBJ1-1,-,many,TRBV25-1,CASSEYHNTEAFF,TGTGCCAGCAGTGAATACCACAACACTGAAGCTTTCTTT
TRBJ2-7,TRBD1,many,TRBV4-3,CASSQYRGPYEQYF,TGCGCCAGCAGCCAGTACAGGGGACCCTACGAGCAGTACTTC
TRBJ2-3,-,-,TRBV20-1,CSARRGTSTDTQYF,TGCAGTGCTCGACGCGGTACTAGCACAGATACGCAGTATTTT
TRBJ2-1,TRBD2,few,TRBV6-2/TRBV6-3,CASRKIAGGPPFF,TGTGCCAGCAGAAAAATAGCGGGAGGGCCGCCGTTCTTC
TRBJ2-1,TRBD2,few,TRBV7-3,CASSLTGSGGYNEQFF,TGTGCCAGCAGCTTAACTGGGAGCGGGGGGTACAATGAGCAGTTCTTC
TRBJ1-1,TRBD1,-,TRBV9,CASSVGVGQGSEAFF,TGTGCCAGCAGCGTAGGAGTCGGACAGGGTTCTGAAGCTTTCTTT
TRBJ2-4,-,few,TRBV7-9,CASSLARAGAKNIQYF,TGTGCCAGCAGCTTAGCAAGGGCAGGGGCTAAAAACATTCAGTACTTC
TRBJ2-1,TRBD1,-,TRBV2,CASARQGSYNEQFF,TGTGCCAGCGCACGACAGGGATCCTACAATGAGCAGTTCTTC
TRBJ2-7,-,many,TRBV5-1,CASSLVPGSSYEQYF,TGTGCCAGCAGCTTAGTCCCCGGGAGCTCCTACGAGCAGTACTTC
TRBJ2-7,-,few,TRBV7-3,CASSLGEVPYEQYF,TGTGCCAGCAGCTTAGGTGAGGTCCCCTACGAGCAGTACTTC
TRBJ2-3,TRBD2,-,TRBV7-9,CASSLTGTTRF,TGTGCCAGCAGCTTGACCGGGACTACACGTTTT
TRBJ2-7,-,few,TRBV2,CASSEALRTGGDSSYEQYF,TGTGCCAGCAGTGAAGCGCTTAGAACAGGCGGGGACAGCTCCTACGAGCAGTACTTC
TRBJ1-2,TRBD1,few,TRBV6-2/TRBV6-3,CASSDLTGGLRGYTF,TGTGCCAGCAGCGACCTGACAGGGGGCTTGAGAGGCTACACCTTC